This T cell receptor beta chain was retrieved from a study of blood T cell repertoires in COVID-19. Here immunoSEQ multiplex PCR was the method, and the copy in TCRdb shows in-frame clones only, minus some. The data show around 130,000 clones, with about four fifths seen just once and roughly 3.5% held by the top ten. Germline CDR1 SGDLS, CDR2 YYNGEE. This CDR3 is built from 16 residues. V lost 0 bases, J lost 0 bases, and 10 bases lay in between. Sequencing was done on a sample of PBMCs or T cells enriched from blood (not recorded which). The chain combines TRBV9 with TRBJ2-1; tentative D call: TRBD2 (5 bases). The TCR originated in a woman aged 50 to 60 with acute COVID-19. The CDR3 DNA follows: TGTGCCAGCAGCGTAGGGAGTGGGAGCTCCTACAATGAGCAGTTCTTC. Amino acids: CASSVGSGSSYNEQFF.